These 20 T cell receptor beta chains were all obtained from the same sample, sequenced in a study of blood T cell repertoires in COVID-19 (dated by TCRdb to about 2020). Library construction relied on the immunoSEQ multiplex PCR assay. TCRdb mirrors the immuneACCESS table, restricted to in-frame sequences. Some clones are absent from its copies; in checked studies, under half trace to an unresolved V gene, and the reason for the others is unknown. The sample data list nearly 110,000 clones, and about nine tenths of these were observed just once. The top ten hold 6.8% of the sample. Sequenced material: peripheral blood. The receptors were gathered from a man aged 45-65 years with active or convalescent COVID-19.

The chain uses TRBV5-1 and TRBJ2-1, with 12 positions matching TRBD2. CDR3 size: 15 residues. After removal of 7 bases from V and 6 bases from J, the junction contained 8 bases not matched to a gene. CDR1 SGHRS and CDR2 YFSETQ come from the germline V gene. The CDR3 sequence is CASGRLAGEVNEQFF. DNA for the CDR3: TGCGCCAGCGGACGACTAGCGGGAGAGGTCAATGAGCAGTTCTTC.

The chain is built from TRBV24-1 and TRBJ2-1, with 9 bases lining up with TRBD1. CDR1 and CDR2 (germline): KGHDR, SFDVKD. With V trimmed by 2 bases and J by 6 bases, 7 bases remained unmatched. The CDR3 is made up of 16 amino acids. CDR3 loop: CATSDYGTGSLNEQFF. In nucleotides, the CDR3 is TGTGCCACCAGTGATTACGGGACAGGGTCTCTCAATGAGCAGTTCTTC.

The chain links TRBV7-9 to TRBJ1-1, with a weak D call TRBD1 (6 bases). This CDR3 comprises 13 residues. The V end lost 10 bases, the J end lost 5 bases, and 17 bases lay between the germline ends. CDR1 and CDR2 from the germline V gene are SEHNR and FQNEAQ (reference sequence). The CDR3 sequence is CATTNTGWTEAFF. The CDR3 DNA sequence: TGTGCCACCACTAATACAGGGTGGACTGAAGCTTTCTTT.

This clone was picked up a small number of times. This rearrangement joins TRBV14 to TRBJ2-7; 7 bases line up with TRBD1. The CDR3 runs 14 residues. V lost 5 bases, J lost 5 bases, and 9 bases stayed unmatched. Germline values: CDR1 SGHDN, CDR2 FVKESK. CDR3 nucleotide sequence: TGTGCCAGCAGCGTTACTAGGGGGCGAAACGAGCAGTACTTC. Translation: CASSVTRGRNEQYF.

The CDR3 loop is CASSASGRGIEQYF. CDR3 DNA: TGTGCCAGCAGTGCTAGCGGGAGGGGGATCGAGCAGTACTTC. This rearrangement joins TRBV3-1 (or the pseudogene TRBV3-2) to TRBJ2-7, with TRBD2 matching over 12 bases. Unmatched junction bases numbered 6, after V lost 6 bases and J lost 6 bases. Germline V gene sequence: CDR1 LGHDT, CDR2 YNNKEL (reference sequence). The CDR3 extends over 14 amino acids.

The chain carries TRBV3-1 (or the pseudogene TRBV3-2) and TRBJ2-5, with a tentative D call TRBD2 (6 bases). Germline V CDR1 and CDR2: LGHDT, YNNKEL (reference sequence). The length of the CDR3 is 13 residues. V lost 3 bases, J lost 5 bases, and 10 bases lay in between. The CDR3 here is CASSQTGLETQYF. The CDR3 region has the DNA TGTGCCAGCAGCCAGACGGGACTTGAGACCCAGTACTTC.

The V gene is TRBV7-9, the J gene TRBJ1-2, with a possible D match to TRBD1 (5 bases). The CDR3 is 15 residues long. The V gene's germline CDR1 is SEHNR and CDR2 FQNEAQ (reference sequence). Between the trimmed V and J ends, which lost 5 bases and 7 bases, there was a span of 20 bases. CDR3 loop: CASSQAGREGSGYTF. The CDR3 nucleotides read TGTGCCAGCAGCCAGGCGGGACGGGAGGGTAGTGGCTACACCTTC.

The genes are TRBV7-6 and TRBJ1-6, with 9 bases fitting TRBD1. After removal of 4 bases from V and 7 bases from J, the junction contained 14 bases not matched to a gene. The CDR3 is 18 residues long. Germline V gene sequence: CDR1 SGHVS, CDR2 FNYEAQ. The CDR3 spells CASSSTITGTGSNSPLHF. The CDR3 coding sequence is TGTGCCAGCAGCTCAACCATCACCGGGACAGGGTCAAATTCACCCCTCCACTTT.

The chain combines TRBV3-1 (or the pseudogene TRBV3-2) with TRBJ2-5, with TRBD2 matching 7 bases. The V gene end was trimmed by 1 base and the J gene end by 1 base; junction bases not matched to a gene: 0. Germline CDR1 and CDR2: LGHDT and YNNKEL (reference sequence). CDR3 size: 14 residues. The CDR3 DNA sequence: TGTGCCAGCAGCCAAGGGGGGGGCCAAGAGACCCAGTACTTC. Protein product: CASSQGGGQETQYF.

This clone was seen just once. The rearrangement uses TRBV6-5 and TRBJ2-2; D gene unclear. V was cut by 8 bases and J by 4 bases, with 5 bases left in between. Germline CDR1 reads MNHEY; CDR2 reads SVGAGI. This CDR3 region has 11 residues. The CDR3 reads CASHSTGELFF. The CDR3 DNA follows: TGTGCCAGCCATAGCACCGGGGAGCTGTTTTTT.

The chain uses TRBV11-3 and TRBJ2-5; D is perhaps TRBD1 (5 bases). Germline CDR1 SGHNT, CDR2 YENEEA. CDR3 length: 14 residues. V was shortened by 1 base and J by 4 bases, with 10 bases between the two germline ends. In nucleotides, the CDR3 is TGTGCCAGCAGCTTAGGTGCAGGGTCAGAGACCCAGTACTTC. This gives the protein CASSLGAGSETQYF.

This rearrangement joins TRBV28 to TRBJ1-2; 8 bases line up with TRBD1. Trimming took 5 bases from V and 8 from J; bases not matched to a gene: 19. The CDR3 is 17 amino acids. The germline CDR1 and CDR2 sequences are MDHEN and SYDVKM. CDR3: CASSTPFRTGFRDGYTF. The CDR3 nucleotides are TGTGCCAGCAGTACCCCCTTCCGGACAGGGTTTCGGGACGGCTACACCTTC.

V is TRBV14 and J is TRBJ1-3, with unresolved D. With 0 bases removed from V and 4 bases from J, the gap between germline ends came to 4 bases. Germline CDR1 reads SGHDN; CDR2 reads FVKESK. The CDR3 sequence is 13 residues long. The DNA of the CDR3 is TGTGCCAGCAGCCAAGATCTCGGAAACACCATATATTTT. This encodes CASSQDLGNTIYF.

The chain joins TRBV6-6 to TRBJ1-5; tentatively, D is TRBD1 (5 bases). CDR3 size: 15 residues. Per the germline V gene, CDR1 is MNHNY and CDR2 is SVGAGI (reference sequence). The ends were cut back, 5 bases at V and 6 bases at J, with 17 bases in the middle. For the CDR3, the DNA is TGTGCCAGCAGTGCCCTTGGGGGGGACGGTCAGCCCCAGCATTTT. Its translation is CASSALGGDGQPQHF.

The chain uses TRBV18 and TRBJ2-1, with 8 nucleotides matching TRBD2. Germline trimming cut 2 bases from V and 0 bases from J; bases unmatched to any gene: 3. This CDR3 is built from 16 residues. The germline gives CDR1 KGHSH, CDR2 LQKENI. The CDR3 reads CASSPNTSGSYNEQFF. In nucleotides, the CDR3 is TGTGCCAGCTCACCAAACACTAGCGGCTCCTACAATGAGCAGTTCTTC.

CDR3 residues: CASSPLPGTVDGYTF. For the CDR3, the DNA is TGTGCCAGCAGCCCCCTCCCCGGGACAGTCGATGGCTACACCTTC. J is TRBJ1-2 and V is TRBV11-2; 7 nucleotides agree with TRBD1. The germline gives CDR1 SGHAT, CDR2 FQNNGV. There are 15 residues in the CDR3. Unmatched junction bases numbered 12, after V lost 5 bases and J lost 6 bases.

The chain recombines TRBV28 with TRBJ1-2; D call uncertain. Germline CDR1 reads MDHEN; CDR2 reads SYDVKM. V was trimmed by 7 bases and J by 8 bases, leaving 23 bases between them. There are 15 residues in the CDR3. The CDR3 here is CASTTPGTAARGYTF. The CDR3 DNA follows: TGTGCCAGCACCACACCGGGTACTGCCGCGCGGGGCTACACCTTC.

The chain joins TRBV27 to TRBJ2-1, with a weak D call TRBD1 (6 bases). The CDR3 extends over 12 amino acids. CDR1 MNHEY and CDR2 SMNVEV come from the germline V gene (reference sequence). The ends were cut back, 5 bases at V and 15 bases at J, with 17 bases in the middle. The CDR3 is CASSTLGQSPFF. For the CDR3, the DNA is TGTGCCAGCAGTACCTTAGGACAGTCCCCGTTCTTC.

The chain employs TRBV7-2 and TRBJ2-1, with 12 nucleotides matching TRBD1. Germline CDR1 and CDR2: SGHTA and FQGNSA. The CDR3 is 16 residues long. The junction had 9 bases not matched to a gene; V was cut back by 5 bases and J by 7 bases. Here the CDR3 reads CASSHHRDRGHNEQFF. CDR3 DNA sequence: TGTGCCAGCAGCCATCACCGGGACAGGGGGCATAATGAGCAGTTCTTC.

The V call is TRBV27, the J call TRBJ1-5; no clear D gene. In germline, CDR1 is MNHEY, CDR2 SMNVEV (reference sequence). The CDR3 totals 10 residues. The germline V and J ends were trimmed by 8 bases and 7 bases, with 6 bases remaining between them. CDR3 protein: CASGRQPQHF. DNA for the CDR3: TGTGCCAGCGGGCGACAGCCCCAGCATTTT.